The following is a TCR beta chain sequence with its context. The target antigen is unknown. Data came from immunoSEQ multiplex PCR; TCRdb stores just in-frame clones and leaves some out. The sample yields 550,000 to 700,000 clones, roughly 73% seen once. This entry belongs to a study of shared clonotypes between healthy human individuals. Per germline, CDR1 SGHKS and CDR2 YYEKEE (reference sequence). V shed 0 bases and J shed 3 bases, with 7 bases lying between them. The CDR3 is made up of 14 amino acids. CD45RA-negative memory and CD45RA+ naive subsets were split from the CD4+ cells. Study findings and constraints: Of the naive CD4 clonotypes, approximately 5% were shared across several donors.

The sequence was collected from a woman aged 25-40 years in good health. Material: memory CD4+ T cells sorted from blood. Subset here: CD45RA-negative fraction. V gene TRBV5-5 combines with J gene TRBJ2-1; D is uncertain. This CDR3 is CASSLVGSYNEQFF. In nucleotides, the CDR3 is TGTGCCAGCAGCTTGGTAGGCAGCTACAATGAGCAGTTCTTC.